Listed below are T cell receptor beta chains from one sample, sequenced in a study of shared clonotypes between healthy human individuals. Only in-frame clones appear in the TCRdb table, and some are missing; sequencing was by immunoSEQ multiplex PCR. The data contain 780,000 or so clones, just under 75% of them singletons. Sequenced material: memory CD4+ T cells sorted from blood. These receptors all stem from a woman aged 25 to 45 in good health. The CDR3 runs from the conserved cysteine through the conserved F or W. The D gene is left open where the match is weak.

>TRBD1|TRBV7-2
CASSRKTGTQETQYF
>TRBD1|TRBV4-1
CASSQFPSPTGRDEKLFF
>TRBD2|TRBV6-6
CASSYSGLAGYEQYF
>NA|TRBV27
CASSPGTVYEQYF
>TRBD1|TRBV19
CASSSGQGDNQPQHF
>TRBD2|TRBV6-1
CASSAIAGVGNEQFF
>NA|TRBV21-1
CASSKAGATVYEQYF
>TRBD2|TRBV28
CASSLYLPGTSGGYYEQYF
>NA|TRBV28
CASSPGEAGRYEQYF
>NA|TRBV28
CASSLLPDTNTGELFF
>NA|TRBV7-7
CASSLASHKETQYF
>NA|TRBV7-8
CASSLVTGPYEQYF
>NA|TRBV14
CASSQSPGGSYEQYF
>TRBD1|TRBV14
CASSARMGTGSYEQYF
>NA|TRBV13
CASSLLDPDQSYEQYF
>TRBD2|TRBV7-2
CASSPGLAEYNEQFF
>NA|TRBV7-9
CASTQNAEGHGYTF
>TRBD1|TRBV18
CASSLDRGGFYEQYF
>TRBD1|TRBV19
CAIRRTGTYEQYF
>TRBD2|TRBV5-1
CASSPWTSGSGSPYEQYF
>NA|TRBV21-1
CASSKEAGRTKPIQNSYNEQFF
>TRBD2|TRBV27
CASSSAGRLAGYEQFF
>TRBD1|TRBV2
CASSPEGQGQTEQYF
>TRBD1|TRBV11-3
CASSLGTGSFEELFF
>NA|TRBV5-1
CASSLGGVPQETQYF
>TRBD1|TRBV2
CASSTRQGARVSAKNIQYF